The next 20 T cell receptor beta chains were all read from a single sample in a study of blood T cell repertoires in COVID-19. Measured with immunoSEQ multiplex PCR; TCRdb has only the in-frame clones, and not every one. The sample holds about 83,000 clones, about three quarters seen once. The sequencing input was peripheral blood. The origin of the receptors is an elderly woman with active or convalescent COVID-19.

The genes are TRBV30 and TRBJ1-6; TRBD1 matches 11 bases. Unmatched junction bases numbered 9, after V lost 4 bases and J lost 7 bases. Germline V lookup: CDR1 GTSNPN, CDR2 SVGIG (reference sequence). The CDR3 is 16 amino acids. The CDR3: CAWTVGGQGDNSPLHF. The CDR3 nucleotides are TGTGCCTGGACTGTAGGGGGACAGGGGGACAATTCACCCCTCCACTTT.

This chain uses TRBV5-1 with TRBJ1-1; tentatively, D is TRBD1 (6 bases). This CDR3 is 15 amino acids long. Trimming stripped 5 bases from V and 5 bases from J, with 19 bases between. From germline, CDR1 is SGHRS and CDR2 YFSETQ. The CDR3 DNA follows: TGCGCCAGCAGGAGCGGGGGGGCCGGGGGGACTGAAGCTTTCTTT. It codes for CASRSGGAGGTEAFF.

The chain couples TRBV18 to TRBJ1-1; unclear D gene. Germline CDR1 reads KGHSH; CDR2 reads LQKENI. The CDR3 spans 13 residues. The germline V and J ends were trimmed by 5 bases and 3 bases, with 10 bases remaining between them. Here the CDR3 reads CASSNKGDTEAFF. CDR3 DNA: TGTGCCAGCTCAAACAAAGGAGACACTGAAGCTTTCTTT. The entire variable domain, with the rest obtained from reference TRBV18 and TRBJ1-1, is as follows: NAGVMQNPRHLVRRRGQEARLRCSPMKGHSHVYWYRQLPEEGLKFMVYLQKENIIDESGMPKERFSAEFPKEGPSILRIQQVVRGDSAAYFCASSNKGDTEAFFGQGTRLTVV.

The chain combines TRBV5-1 with TRBJ2-5; D uncertain. Deletions cut 0 bases from V and 0 bases from J, with 9 bases between. Germline lookup yields CDR1 SGHRS and CDR2 YFSETQ. The CDR3 consists of 15 residues. CDR3 DNA sequence: TGCGCCAGCAGCTTGGGGTCGAGAAACCAAGAGACCCAGTACTTC. The encoded protein is CASSLGSRNQETQYF.

The gene calls are TRBV21-1 and TRBJ1-5; the DNA was not used to check the table's D call, TRBD1. TRBV21-1 is shown as a pseudogene. The CDR3 covers 16 residues. The CDR3 DNA reads as TGTGCCAGCAGCAAAGTAACAGGGGGCCTTAGAGTGTTCCAGCATTTT. Protein product: CASSKVTGGLRVFQHF.

The genes are TRBV24-1 and TRBJ2-1; D ambiguous. This CDR3 spans 15 amino acids. Germline V gives CDR1 KGHDR, CDR2 SFDVKD. Trimming took 4 bases from V and 2 from J, leaving 11 bases between them. The CDR3 loop is CATSEGATTYNEQFF. Here the CDR3 DNA reads TGTGCCACCAGTGAGGGCGCGACGACCTACAATGAGCAGTTCTTC.

The rearrangement joins TRBV19 to TRBJ2-7, with a possible D match to TRBD1 (6 bases). Deletions cut 5 bases from V and 2 bases from J, with 13 bases between. Germline V gene sequence: CDR1 LNHDA, CDR2 SQIVND (reference sequence). CDR3 length: 14 residues. CDR3 loop: CASSPRTATYEQYF. CDR3 coding DNA: TGTGCCAGTAGTCCCCGGACAGCGACCTACGAGCAGTACTTC.

V usage is TRBV5-6 and J usage is TRBJ1-4, with D perhaps matching TRBD1 (6 bases). V was trimmed by 4 bases and J by 7 bases, leaving 14 bases between them. The CDR3 is 14 residues long. The germline V gene encodes CDR1 SGHDT and CDR2 YYEEEE. CDR3 sequence: CASSPQGRGEKLFF. The CDR3 DNA is TGTGCCAGCAGCCCTCAGGGGCGCGGTGAAAAACTGTTTTTT. The complete variable domain, with remaining parts taken from reference TRBV5-6 and TRBJ1-4, reads DAGVTQSPTHLIKTRGQQVTLRCSPKSGHDTVSWYQQALGQGPQFIFQYYEEEERQRGNFPDRFSGHQFPNYSSELNVNALLLGDSALYLCASSPQGRGEKLFFGSGTQLSVL.

This clone was detected only once. The chain couples TRBV7-6 to TRBJ2-7; possible D gene TRBD1, 5 bases. Trimming removed 1 base at V and 7 bases at J, with 8 bases between. Germline V gene data show CDR1 as SGHVS and CDR2 as FNYEAQ. This CDR3 has 12 amino acids. The CDR3 spells CASSLVQGEQYF. The CDR3 DNA follows: TGTGCCAGCAGCTTAGTCCAGGGAGAGCAGTACTTC.

V and J are TRBV27 and TRBJ2-3, with 7 bases identical to TRBD2. The CDR3 loop spans 15 amino acids. V lost 3 bases and J lost 2; bases outside the gene matches: 5. Germline V lookup: CDR1 MNHEY, CDR2 SMNVEV (reference sequence). CDR3 residues: CASSFIAGVTDTQYF. As DNA, the CDR3 is TGTGCCAGCAGTTTCATAGCGGGCGTCACAGATACGCAGTATTTT.

The chain is built from TRBV5-1 and TRBJ2-2; the D gene is possibly TRBD1 (6 bases). V lost 4 bases to trimming and J lost 2 bases, with 15 bases between them. Per germline, CDR1 SGHRS and CDR2 YFSETQ. The CDR3 covers 16 residues. CDR3 amino acids: CASSPAGAFNTGELFF. In nucleotides, the CDR3 is TGCGCCAGCAGCCCCGCAGGGGCCTTCAACACCGGGGAGCTGTTTTTT.

The chain has TRBV5-1 and TRBJ1-6; the match to TRBD1 covers 8 bases. Germline V lookup: CDR1 SGHRS, CDR2 YFSETQ. The CDR3 is 13 amino acids. With V trimmed by 6 bases and J by 7 bases, 3 bases remained unmatched. The CDR3 sequence: CASKRQGNSPLHF. CDR3 bases: TGCGCCAGCAAAAGACAGGGGAATTCACCCCTCCACTTT. The entire variable domain, with the rest obtained from reference TRBV5-1 and TRBJ1-6, is as follows: KAGVTQTPRYLIKTRGQQVTLSCSPISGHRSVSWYQQTPGQGLQFLFEYFSETQRNKGNFPGRFSGRQFSNSRSEMNVSTLELGDSALYLCASKRQGNSPLHFGNGTRLTVT.

The rearrangement uses TRBV30 and TRBJ1-6, with D perhaps matching TRBD1 (5 bases). The V gene's germline CDR1 is GTSNPN and CDR2 SVGIG (reference sequence). The CDR3 extends over 14 amino acids. Trimming removed 4 bases at V and 7 bases at J, with 14 bases between. CDR3 DNA sequence: TGTGCCTGGAATTCGGAGACAGCAAATTCACCCCTCCACTTT. It codes for CAWNSETANSPLHF. The whole variable domain, remainder taken from reference TRBV30 and TRBJ1-6, is SQTIHQWPATLVQPVGSPLSLECTVEGTSNPNLYWYRQAAGRGLQLLFYSVGIGQISSEVPQNLSASRPQDRQFILSSKKLLLSDSGFYLCAWNSETANSPLHFGNGTRLTVT.

This clone was seen a handful of times. V and J are TRBV5-1 and TRBJ2-3, with 7 bases lining up with TRBD2. The CDR3 sequence is 15 residues long. V lost 3 bases to trimming and J lost 0 bases; unmatched junction nucleotides: 4. CDR1 is SGHRS, CDR2 YFSETQ, per germline. The CDR3 reads CASSSAGDSTDTQYF. CDR3 bases: TGCGCCAGCAGCTCTGCGGGGGATAGCACAGATACGCAGTATTTT.

This clone was recorded only once. The rearrangement joins TRBV6-4 to TRBJ2-1; 7 positions match TRBD1. This CDR3 comprises 13 residues. CDR1 and CDR2 from the germline V gene are MRHNA and SNTAGT. V trimming: 5 bases; J trimming: 5 bases; junction bases outside the gene matches: 3. The CDR3 nucleotides are TGTGCCAGCAGTCCGACAGGGAACAATGAGCAGTTCTTC. Its protein is CASSPTGNNEQFF.

The count of this clone is one. V and J are TRBV4-1 and TRBJ1-1, with 7 bases lining up with TRBD1. The CDR3 consists of 14 residues. V was pared by 2 bases and J by 5 bases, with 5 bases of the junction left unmatched. Germline CDR1 is MGHRA and CDR2 is YSYEKL. The CDR3 DNA is TGCGCCAGCAGCCAACAACAGGGGACTACTGAAGCTTTCTTT. Translated, it gives CASSQQQGTTEAFF.

The genes are TRBV9 and TRBJ2-1; the D is unclear. The CDR3 sequence is 14 residues long. V was pared by 2 bases and J by 7 bases, with 13 bases between. Germline CDR1 and CDR2: SGDLS and YYNGEE. CDR3 protein: CASSVGNSLNEQFF. CDR3 in DNA: TGTGCCAGCAGCGTCGGTAATAGCTTGAATGAGCAGTTCTTC.

The chain employs TRBV7-2 and TRBJ2-7, with D hard to call. Germline V CDR1 and CDR2: SGHTA, FQGNSA. The CDR3 runs to 14 residues. Trimming took off 0 bases at V and 6 bases at J, with 12 bases between the two ends. The CDR3 spells CASSLAAGLSEQYF. The CDR3 DNA reads TGTGCCAGCAGCTTAGCGGCAGGTTTAAGCGAGCAGTACTTC. The entire variable domain, with the rest obtained from reference TRBV7-2 and TRBJ2-7, is as follows: GAGVSQSPSNKVTEKGKDVELRCDPISGHTALYWYRQSLGQGLEFLIYFQGNSAPDKSGLPSDRFSAERTGGSVSTLTIQRTQQEDSAVYLCASSLAAGLSEQYFGPGTRLTVT.

The genes are TRBV5-1 and TRBJ2-2; weak D call: TRBD1 (5 bases). In germline, CDR1 is SGHRS, CDR2 YFSETQ. Trimming stripped 1 base from V and 4 bases from J, with 11 bases between. There are 15 residues in the CDR3. DNA of the CDR3: TGCGCCAGCAGCTTGTTTCGGACAAGCACCGGGGAGCTGTTTTTT. It translates to CASSLFRTSTGELFF.

The V call is TRBV30, the J call TRBJ1-5; D is ambiguous. The V end lost 3 bases, the J end lost 1 base, and 10 bases lay between the germline ends. Germline V CDR1 and CDR2: GTSNPN, SVGIG (reference sequence). The CDR3 extends over 14 amino acids. CDR3 DNA: TGTGCCTGGAGCGTTGGCTTGAGCAATCAGCCCCAGCATTTT. Protein: CAWSVGLSNQPQHF.